The sequence of this T cell receptor beta chain was determined in a study of T cells after yellow fever vaccination. Study overall: SMART-Seq v4 Ultra Low Input prepared the low-cell-number fractions. Study findings and constraints: FACS-sorted repertoires could harbor abundant contaminating bulk-population clonotypes. Subsequent to the booster, the majority of primary-vaccination clones reappeared (96% CD4, 88% CD8).

TCRdb re-called the 5' RACE reads through MiXCR, storing one row per CDR3 protein. The sample has about 85,000 distinct CDR3 sequences, 13% seen once. Germline V lookup: CDR1 SNHLY, CDR2 FYNNEI. Trimming stripped 4 bases from V and 2 bases from J, with 7 bases between. This CDR3 is built from 13 residues. Sequencing used CD8+ T cells not binding an NS4B(214-222) dextramer, sorted from PBMCs, obtained roughly 20 days after the first yellow fever vaccination. This sequence joins TRBV2 and TRBJ2-3; D unresolved. This sequence originates from a man aged 18 to 30 who received the YFV17D yellow fever vaccine. CDR3 residues: CASSGRVTDTQYF. The CDR3 DNA sequence: TGTGCCAGCAGTGGACGTGTCACAGATACGCAGTATTTT.